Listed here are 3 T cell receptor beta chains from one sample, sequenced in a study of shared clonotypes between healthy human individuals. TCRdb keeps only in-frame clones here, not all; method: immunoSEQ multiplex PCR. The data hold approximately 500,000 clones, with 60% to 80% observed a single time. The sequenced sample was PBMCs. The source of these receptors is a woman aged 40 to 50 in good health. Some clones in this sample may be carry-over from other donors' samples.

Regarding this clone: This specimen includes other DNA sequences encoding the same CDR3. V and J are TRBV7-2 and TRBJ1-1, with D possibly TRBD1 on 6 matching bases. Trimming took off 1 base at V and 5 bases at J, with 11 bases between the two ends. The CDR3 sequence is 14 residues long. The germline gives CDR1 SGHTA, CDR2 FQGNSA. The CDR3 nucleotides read TGTGCCAGCAGCTTAGATAGGGGGAGGACTGAAGCTTTCTTT. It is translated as CASSLDRGRTEAFF.

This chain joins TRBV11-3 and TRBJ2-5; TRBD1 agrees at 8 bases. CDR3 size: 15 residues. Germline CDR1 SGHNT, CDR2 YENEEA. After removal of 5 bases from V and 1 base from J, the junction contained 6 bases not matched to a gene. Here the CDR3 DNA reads TGTGCCAGCAGCACCCCGACAGGGGCCCAAGAGACCCAGTACTTC. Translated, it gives CASSTPTGAQETQYF.

The CDR3: CAWRRNLYEQYF. CDR3 nucleotide sequence: TGTGCCTGGAGGAGGAACCTTTACGAGCAGTACTTC. The chain carries TRBV30 and TRBJ2-7; D gene uncertain. The V and J ends lost 3 bases and 4 bases respectively, with 10 bases between them. CDR1 is GTSNPN and CDR2 is SVGIG in the germline V gene (reference sequence). The CDR3 has 12 residues.